This T cell receptor beta chain was obtained from a study of T cells in Graves' hyperthyroidism and ophthalmopathy. Broader study findings: From stable hyperthyroidism, ophthalmopathy was set apart by a 13 V-J model.

CDR3 size: 14 residues. Germline CDR1 MDHEN, CDR2 SYDVKM. V lost 2 bases and J 0 bases, leaving 5 bases between the germline ends. Ahead of any ophthalmopathy symptoms, the blood sample was obtained at the first diagnosis of hyperthyroidism. Amplification of TCR beta CDR3 regions was performed using RNA transcripts as template. TCR CDR3 regions were first amplified by RT-PCR with HTBI primers. TCRdb reprocessed the multiplex PCR reads via MiXCR and lists one record per CDR3 protein. The sample shows nearly 600,000 distinct CDR3 sequences, approximately 14% of them seen only once. Remarks on this clonotype: Its target is unknown.

The chain is built from TRBV28 and TRBJ1-3, with D unclear. This TCR was sampled from a woman in her 30s with Graves' hyperthyroidism that later progressed to Graves' ophthalmopathy. Sequencing was done on a sample of blood. CDR3 bases: TGTGCCAGCAGTTTACAAAACTCTGGAAACACCATATATTTT. Protein sequence: CASSLQNSGNTIYF.